The text below deals with one TCR beta chain. This record comes from a study of cytomegalovirus exposure and HLA in healthy donors. This PCR relied on a set of 60 Vbeta primers and 13 Jbeta primers. Profiled with immunoSEQ multiplex PCR; TCRdb holds only in-frame clones, not every one. The repertoire has more than 150,000 clones, about 81% of them found once; the top ten carry around 2%. Germline lookup yields CDR1 SEHNR and CDR2 FQNEAQ (reference sequence). The CDR3 covers 14 residues. After removal of 4 bases from V and 8 bases from J, the junction contained 5 bases not matched to a gene. The TCR was taken from a woman aged 18-29 years in good health and CMV-seropositive. The chain employs TRBV7-9 and TRBJ1-2; 12 nucleotides match TRBD1. Sequenced material: PBMCs. The CDR3 reads CASSSGTGGGGYTF. DNA for the CDR3: TGTGCCAGCAGCTCCGGGACAGGGGGCGGAGGCTACACCTTC.